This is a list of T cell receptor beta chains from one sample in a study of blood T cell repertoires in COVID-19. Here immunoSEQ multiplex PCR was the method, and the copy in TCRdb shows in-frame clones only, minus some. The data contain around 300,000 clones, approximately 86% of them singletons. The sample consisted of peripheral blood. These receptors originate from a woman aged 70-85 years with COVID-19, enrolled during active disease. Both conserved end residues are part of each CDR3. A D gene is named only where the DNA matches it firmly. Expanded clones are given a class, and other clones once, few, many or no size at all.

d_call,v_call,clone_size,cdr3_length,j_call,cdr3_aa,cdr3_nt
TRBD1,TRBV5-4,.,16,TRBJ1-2,CASSSAGQGVFSGYTF,TGTGCCAGCAGCTCCGCGGGACAGGGTGTTTTTAGTGGCTACACCTTC
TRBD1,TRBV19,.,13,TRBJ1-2,CASTPTGNYGYTF,TGTGCCAGTACCCCGACAGGGAACTATGGCTACACCTTC
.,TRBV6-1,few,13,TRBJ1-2,CASSELGTSGYTF,TGTGCCAGCAGTGAATTGGGGACTTCTGGCTACACCTTC
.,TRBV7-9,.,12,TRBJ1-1,CASSWAGTEAFF,TGTGCCAGCAGCTGGGCCGGCACTGAAGCTTTCTTT
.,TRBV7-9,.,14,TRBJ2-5,CASSLGLSQETQYF,TGTGCCAGCAGCTTAGGACTTTCCCAAGAGACCCAGTACTTC
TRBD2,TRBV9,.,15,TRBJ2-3,CASSLAGGFTDTQYF,TGTGCCAGCTCCCTAGCGGGGGGTTTCACAGATACGCAGTATTTT
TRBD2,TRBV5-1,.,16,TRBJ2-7,CASSLASGGYFYEQYF,TGCGCCAGCAGCTTGGCTTCGGGGGGTTACTTCTACGAGCAGTACTTC
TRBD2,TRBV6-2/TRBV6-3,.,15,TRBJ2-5,CASSLLRGAQETQYF,TGTGCCAGCAGTTTGCTGCGGGGGGCTCAAGAGACCCAGTACTTC
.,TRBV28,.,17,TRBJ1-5,CASSSGESRYSNQPQHF,TGTGCCAGCAGTTCTGGGGAGTCTCGTTATAGCAATCAGCCCCAGCATTTT
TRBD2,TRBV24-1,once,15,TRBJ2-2,CATSDPGRKPGELFF,TGTGCCACCAGTGATCCCGGGAGGAAGCCCGGGGAGCTGTTTTTT
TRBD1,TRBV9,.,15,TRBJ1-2,CASSVTQGAYYGYTF,TGTGCCAGCAGCGTAACTCAGGGGGCTTACTATGGCTACACCTTC
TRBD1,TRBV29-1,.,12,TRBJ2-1,CSKGQGYNEQFF,TGCAGCAAGGGACAGGGCTACAATGAGCAGTTCTTC
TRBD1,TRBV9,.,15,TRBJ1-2,CASSPGTAPNYGYTF,TGTGCCAGCAGCCCAGGGACAGCTCCCAACTATGGCTACACCTTC
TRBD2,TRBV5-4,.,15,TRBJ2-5,CASTKTSGGGETQYF,TGTGCCAGCACCAAGACTAGCGGGGGCGGGGAGACCCAGTACTTC
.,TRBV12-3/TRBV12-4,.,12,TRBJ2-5,CASSLTPETQYF,TGTGCCAGCAGTCTAACCCCCGAGACCCAGTACTTC
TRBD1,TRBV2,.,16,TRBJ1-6,CASSLNAQGADSPLHF,TGTGCCAGCAGCCTTAACGCACAGGGGGCAGATTCACCCCTCCACTTT
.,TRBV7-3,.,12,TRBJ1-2,CASSSPGYGYTF,TGTGCCAGCAGCTCCCCCGGTTATGGCTACACCTTC
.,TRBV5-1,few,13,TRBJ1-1,CASSVTGNTEAFF,TGCGCCAGCAGCGTCACAGGGAACACTGAAGCTTTCTTT
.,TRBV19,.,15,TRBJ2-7,CASSIDLGGYYEQYF,TGTGCCAGTAGTATAGATCTTGGCGGGTACTACGAGCAGTACTTC
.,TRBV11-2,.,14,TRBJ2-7,CASSSWDNSYEQYF,TGTGCCAGCAGCTCGTGGGACAACTCCTACGAGCAGTACTTC
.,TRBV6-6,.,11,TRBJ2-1,CASRAVREQFF,TGTGCCAGCAGGGCCGTACGTGAGCAGTTCTTC
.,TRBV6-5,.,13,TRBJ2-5,CASSYSGQETQYF,TGTGCCAGCAGTTACTCCGGCCAAGAGACCCAGTACTTC
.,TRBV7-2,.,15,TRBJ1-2,CASSPQELANYGYTF,TGTGCCAGCAGCCCCCAGGAATTAGCTAACTATGGCTACACCTTC
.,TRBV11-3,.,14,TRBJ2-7,CASTLLEKGNEQYF,TGTGCCAGCACCTTACTAGAAAAGGGGAACGAGCAGTACTTC
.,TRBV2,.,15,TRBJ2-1,CASSDEPSSYNEQFF,TGTGCCAGCAGTGACGAACCGAGCTCCTACAATGAGCAGTTCTTC
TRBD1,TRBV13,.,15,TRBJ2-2,CASSSGQKNTGELFF,TGTGCCAGCAGCTCGGGACAGAAGAACACCGGGGAGCTGTTTTTT
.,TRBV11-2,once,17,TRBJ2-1,CASSSNSLGGFYNEQFF,TGTGCCAGCAGCTCGAACTCCTTGGGGGGTTTCTACAATGAGCAGTTCTTC
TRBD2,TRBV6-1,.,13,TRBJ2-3,CASSLGTSGTQYF,TGTGCCAGCAGCCTAGGGACTAGCGGTACGCAGTATTTT
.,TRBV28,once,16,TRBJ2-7,CASSSHGTPTPYEQYF,TGTGCCAGCAGTTCTCACGGGACTCCCACCCCCTACGAGCAGTACTTC
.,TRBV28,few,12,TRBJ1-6,CASRDRNSPLHF,TGTGCCAGCAGAGACAGAAATTCACCCCTCCACTTT
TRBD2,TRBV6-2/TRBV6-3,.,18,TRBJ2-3,CASSYGDWRGGPPNTQYF,TGTGCCAGCAGTTACGGGGACTGGCGGGGGGGCCCACCCAATACGCAGTATTTT
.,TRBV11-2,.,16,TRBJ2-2,CASSLRSGPNTGELFF,TGTGCCAGCAGCTTAAGGTCAGGGCCGAACACCGGGGAGCTGTTTTTT
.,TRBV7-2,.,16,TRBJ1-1,CASSLERSNKNTEAFF,TGTGCCAGCAGCTTAGAGAGGTCGAATAAGAACACTGAAGCTTTCTTT
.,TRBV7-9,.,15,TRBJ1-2,CASSLSEGANYGYTF,TGTGCCAGCAGCTTATCGGAGGGCGCTAACTATGGCTACACCTTC
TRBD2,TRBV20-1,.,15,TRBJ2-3,CSASPVAGGSDTQYF,TGCAGTGCCAGTCCCGTGGCGGGGGGGTCAGATACGCAGTATTTT
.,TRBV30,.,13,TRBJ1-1,CAWSVRENTEAFF,TGTGCCTGGAGTGTAAGAGAGAACACTGAAGCTTTCTTT
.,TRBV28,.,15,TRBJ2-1,CASSLGTPAYNEQFF,TGTGCCAGCAGCCTCGGGACTCCAGCCTACAATGAGCAGTTCTTC
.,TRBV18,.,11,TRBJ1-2,CASSPSDGYTF,TGTGCCAGCTCACCATCCGATGGCTACACCTTC
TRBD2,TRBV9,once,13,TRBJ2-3,CASSPFSGGVPGF,TGTGCCAGCAGCCCCTTTAGCGGGGGGGTGCCCGGCTTT
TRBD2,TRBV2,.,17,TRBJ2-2,CASKESSGVMNTGELFF,TGTGCTAGCAAGGAATCTAGCGGGGTGATGAACACCGGGGAGCTGTTTTTT